The rows below give T cell receptor beta chains drawn from one sample of a study of OX40 agonist ivuxolimab in advanced cancers. Generated by immunoSEQ multiplex PCR, the TCRdb table keeps only in-frame clones and is missing some. The sample holds 50,000 or so clones, approximately 83% seen once. Here the sequenced sample was CD4+ or CD8+ T cells sorted from blood, taken in a trial of the OX40 agonist ivuxolimab. Receptors were obtained from an adult with an advanced solid tumor such as melanoma, head and neck, liver or kidney cancer. Each CDR3 is given with its conserved first and last residue. D genes are given only for firm matches. Only part of the rows carry a size: once, few, many, or a class if the clone is expanded.

D gene	clone size	J gene	V gene	CDR3 DNA	CDR3 protein
TRBD1	NA	TRBJ1-1	TRBV9	TGTGCCAGCAGCGTAAAAGGGACAGGGTGGAGAGAGGACACTGAAGCTTTCTTT	CASSVKGTGWREDTEAFF
NA	once	TRBJ2-7	TRBV7-2	TGTGCCAGCAGCTTATACCGGGCCGACTACGAGCAGTACTTC	CASSLYRADYEQYF
TRBD1	NA	TRBJ1-2	TRBV29-1	TGCAGCGCTGGACTCACGTGGCAGGGGGATGGCTACACCTTC	CSAGLTWQGDGYTF
NA	NA	TRBJ2-1	TRBV7-9	TGTGCCAGCAGCTTAGTCCAAGGCTACAATGAGCAGTTCTTC	CASSLVQGYNEQFF
TRBD1	NA	TRBJ1-1	TRBV5-1	TGCGCCACTCGACTCCAGGGGGTTGGGAACACTGAAGCTTTCTTT	CATRLQGVGNTEAFF
NA	NA	TRBJ2-5	TRBV9	TGTGCCAGCAGCTCAGGCGAGACCCAGTACTTC	CASSSGETQYF
NA	NA	TRBJ2-7	TRBV7-9	TGTGCCAGCAGCTTAGGCTCAGCGCTAATTGCCTACGAGCAGTACTTC	CASSLGSALIAYEQYF
NA	medium-sized	TRBJ2-7	TRBV11-2	TGTGCCAGCAGTCTTGTTAGCGAGCAGTACTTC	CASSLVSEQYF
NA	once	TRBJ1-2	TRBV5-6	TGTGCCAGCAGCTTGGGGTCCCCGATTTCCTATGGCTACACCTTC	CASSLGSPISYGYTF
NA	NA	TRBJ1-1	TRBV7-9	TGTGCCAGCAGCTTAAGCCTGCGGGGGGCGGACACTGAAGCTTTCTTT	CASSLSLRGADTEAFF
NA	NA	TRBJ2-1	TRBV4-3	TGCGCCAGCAGCCAAGAAGCTAGCAGTTCCTACAATGAGCAGTTCTTC	CASSQEASSSYNEQFF
TRBD1	many	TRBJ2-1	TRBV5-8	TGTGCCAGCAGCACAGGGACAGGCCGTTTTTCATTCGAGCAGTTCTTC	CASSTGTGRFSFEQFF
NA	NA	TRBJ2-1	TRBV19	TGTGCCAGTGGGAGGGGGGAGCAGTTCTTC	CASGRGEQFF
TRBD1	NA	TRBJ2-7	TRBV2	TGTGCCAGCAGTGAAACGGGACAGGATTCCTACGAGCAGTACTTC	CASSETGQDSYEQYF
TRBD1	NA	TRBJ1-1	TRBV11-2	TGTGCCAGCACCTATTTCGGACAGGGGGGCACTGAAGCTTTCTTT	CASTYFGQGGTEAFF
NA	NA	TRBJ1-1	TRBV7-6	TGTGCCAGCAGCTTAGAATTTTACGGGAACACTGAAGCTTTCTTT	CASSLEFYGNTEAFF